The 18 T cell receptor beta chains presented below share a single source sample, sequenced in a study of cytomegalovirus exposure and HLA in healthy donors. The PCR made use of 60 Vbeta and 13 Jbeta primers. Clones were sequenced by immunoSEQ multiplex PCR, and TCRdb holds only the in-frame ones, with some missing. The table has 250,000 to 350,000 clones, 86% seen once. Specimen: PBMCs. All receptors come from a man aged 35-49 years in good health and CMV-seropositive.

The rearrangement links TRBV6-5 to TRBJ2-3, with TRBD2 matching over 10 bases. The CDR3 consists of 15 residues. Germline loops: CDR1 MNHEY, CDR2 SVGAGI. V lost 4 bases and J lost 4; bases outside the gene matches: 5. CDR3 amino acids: CASSLAGGRPDTQYF. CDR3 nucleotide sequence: TGTGCCAGCAGTTTAGCGGGAGGTCGTCCAGATACGCAGTATTTT.

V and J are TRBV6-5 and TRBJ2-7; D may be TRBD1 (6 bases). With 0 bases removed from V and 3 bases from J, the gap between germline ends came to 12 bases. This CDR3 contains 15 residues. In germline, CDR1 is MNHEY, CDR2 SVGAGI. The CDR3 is CASSYSTTGFYEQYF. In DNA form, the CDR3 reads TGTGCCAGCAGTTACTCGACTACAGGGTTCTACGAGCAGTACTTC.

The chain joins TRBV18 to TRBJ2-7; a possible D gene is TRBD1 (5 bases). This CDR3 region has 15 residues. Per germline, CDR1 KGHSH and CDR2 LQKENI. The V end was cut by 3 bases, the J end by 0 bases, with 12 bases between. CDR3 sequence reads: CASSPPDTNSYEQYF. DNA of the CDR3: TGTGCCAGCTCACCCCCGGACACCAACTCCTACGAGCAGTACTTC.

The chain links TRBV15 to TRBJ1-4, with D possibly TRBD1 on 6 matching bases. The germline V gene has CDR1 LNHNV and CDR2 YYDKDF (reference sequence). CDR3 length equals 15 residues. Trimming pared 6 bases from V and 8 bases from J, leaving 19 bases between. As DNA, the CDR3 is TGTGCCACCAGACCTAGGACAGCGCCAGGGGAAAAACTGTTTTTT. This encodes CATRPRTAPGEKLFF.

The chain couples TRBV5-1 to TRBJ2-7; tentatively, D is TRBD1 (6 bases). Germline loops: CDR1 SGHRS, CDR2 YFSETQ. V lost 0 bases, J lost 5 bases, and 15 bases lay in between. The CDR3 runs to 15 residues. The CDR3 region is CASSLVAGDFDEQYF. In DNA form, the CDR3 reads TGCGCCAGCAGCTTGGTGGCAGGGGATTTCGACGAGCAGTACTTC.

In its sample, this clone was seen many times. The CDR3, as DNA: TGTGCCAGTAAGCCCCTAGGAACCAAGGAGGGCTACAATGAGCAGTTCTTC. Translation gives CASKPLGTKEGYNEQFF. The rearrangement links TRBV19 to TRBJ2-1; D may be TRBD2 (6 bases). CDR3 length: 17 amino acids. V was clipped by 7 bases and J by 3 bases, with 22 bases between them. Germline CDR1 LNHDA, CDR2 SQIVND (reference sequence).

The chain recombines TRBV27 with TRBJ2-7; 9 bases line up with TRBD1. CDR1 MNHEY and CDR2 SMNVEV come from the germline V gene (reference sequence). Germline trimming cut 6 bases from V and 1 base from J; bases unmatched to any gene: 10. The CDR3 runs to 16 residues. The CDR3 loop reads CASSRTPGTGSYEQYF. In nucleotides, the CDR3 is TGTGCCAGCAGCCGGACCCCCGGGACAGGGTCCTACGAGCAGTACTTC.

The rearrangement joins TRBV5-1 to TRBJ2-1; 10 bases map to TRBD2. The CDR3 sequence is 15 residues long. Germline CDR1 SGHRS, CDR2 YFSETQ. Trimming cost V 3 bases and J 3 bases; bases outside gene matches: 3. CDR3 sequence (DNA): TGCGCCAGCAGCTCTAGCGGGAGCCGCTACAATGAGCAGTTCTTC. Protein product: CASSSSGSRYNEQFF.

The chain's CDR3 is CASSDPGHSYEQYF. In DNA, the CDR3 is TGTGCCAGTAGTGACCCGGGACACTCCTACGAGCAGTACTTC. This rearrangement joins TRBV19 to TRBJ2-7; perhaps TRBD1 as D (6 bases). Germline CDR1 LNHDA, CDR2 SQIVND (reference sequence). V lost 5 bases and J lost 0, with 11 bases in between. The CDR3 runs 14 residues.

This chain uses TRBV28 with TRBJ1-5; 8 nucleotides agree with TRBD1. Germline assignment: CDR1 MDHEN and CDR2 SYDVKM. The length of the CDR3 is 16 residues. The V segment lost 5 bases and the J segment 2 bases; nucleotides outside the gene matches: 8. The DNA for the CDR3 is TGTGCCAGCAGTGACAGGGGTTTGTTTCGCAATCAGCCCCAGCATTTT. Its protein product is CASSDRGLFRNQPQHF.

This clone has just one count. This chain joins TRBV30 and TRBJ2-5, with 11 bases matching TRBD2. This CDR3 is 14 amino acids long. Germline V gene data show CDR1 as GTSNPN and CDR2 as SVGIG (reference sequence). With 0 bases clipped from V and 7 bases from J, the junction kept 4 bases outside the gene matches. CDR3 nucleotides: TGTGCCTGGAGTGTAAATCTAGCGGGAGGGACCCAGTACTTC. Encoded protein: CAWSVNLAGGTQYF.

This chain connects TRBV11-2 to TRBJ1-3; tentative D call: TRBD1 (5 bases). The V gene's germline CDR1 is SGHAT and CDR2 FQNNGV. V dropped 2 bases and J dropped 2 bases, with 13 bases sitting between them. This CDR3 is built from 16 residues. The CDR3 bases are TGTGCCAGCAGCTTACTGACAGTCGGTCCTGGAAACACCATATATTTT. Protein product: CASSLLTVGPGNTIYF.

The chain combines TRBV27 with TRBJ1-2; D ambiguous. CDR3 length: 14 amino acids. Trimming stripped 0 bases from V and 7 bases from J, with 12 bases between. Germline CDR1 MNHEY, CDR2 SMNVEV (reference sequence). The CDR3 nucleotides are TGTGCCAGCAGTTTATCCCTTCCAACACGTGGCTACACCTTC. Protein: CASSLSLPTRGYTF.

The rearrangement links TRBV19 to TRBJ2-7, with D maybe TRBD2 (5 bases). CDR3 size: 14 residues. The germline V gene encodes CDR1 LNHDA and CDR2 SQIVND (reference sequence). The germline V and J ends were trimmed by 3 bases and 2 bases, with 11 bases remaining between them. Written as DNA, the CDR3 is TGTGCCAGTAGTATTTCGGGGATTACCTACGAGCAGTACTTC. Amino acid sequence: CASSISGITYEQYF.

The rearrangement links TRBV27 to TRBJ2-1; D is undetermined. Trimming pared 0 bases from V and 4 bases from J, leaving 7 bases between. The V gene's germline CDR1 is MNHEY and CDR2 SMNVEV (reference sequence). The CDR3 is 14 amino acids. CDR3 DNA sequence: TGTGCCAGCAGTTTATCGACATTTTACAATGAGCAGTTCTTC. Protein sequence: CASSLSTFYNEQFF.

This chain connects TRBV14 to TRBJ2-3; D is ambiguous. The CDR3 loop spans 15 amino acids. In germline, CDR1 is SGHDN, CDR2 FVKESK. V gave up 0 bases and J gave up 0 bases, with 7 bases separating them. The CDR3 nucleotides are TGTGCCAGCAGCCAAGACTTCCGGAGCACAGATACGCAGTATTTT. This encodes CASSQDFRSTDTQYF. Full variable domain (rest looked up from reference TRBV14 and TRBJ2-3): EAGVTQFPSHSVIEKGQTVTLRCDPISGHDNLYWYRRVMGKEIKFLLHFVKESKQDESGMPNNRFLAERTGGTYSTLKVQPAELEDSGVYFCASSQDFRSTDTQYFGPGTRLTVL.

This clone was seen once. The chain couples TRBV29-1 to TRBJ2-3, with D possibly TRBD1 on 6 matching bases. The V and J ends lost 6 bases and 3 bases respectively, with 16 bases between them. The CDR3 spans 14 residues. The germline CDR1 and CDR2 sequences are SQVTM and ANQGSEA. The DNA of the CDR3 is TGCAGCGTCCGGCAGGGGTCTCAGACAGATACGCAGTATTTT. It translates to CSVRQGSQTDTQYF.

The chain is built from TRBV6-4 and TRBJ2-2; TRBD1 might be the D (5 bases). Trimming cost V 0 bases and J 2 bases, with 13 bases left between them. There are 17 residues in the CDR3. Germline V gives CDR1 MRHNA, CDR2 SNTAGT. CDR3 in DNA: TGTGCCAGCAGTGACTCGACGAGACAGAGAAACACCGGGGAGCTGTTTTTT. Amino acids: CASSDSTRQRNTGELFF.